The following is a T cell receptor beta chain sequence with its context. Its antigen remains undetermined. Base qualities are not recorded, but no much larger clone differs from it by a single base. The library was made by the immunoSEQ multiplex PCR assay. For the multiplex PCR, a mixture combining 60 forward primers for TCR Vbeta segments and 13 reverse primers for TCR Jbeta segments was used. The CDR3 region of rearranged TCR beta genes was amplified from genomic DNA with a multiplex PCR assay. On the Illumina HiSeq System, the amplified TCR beta libraries were sequenced as 87-base-pair reads. As for how the authors treated the data: Across the 700 or so repertoires, a later analysis counted roughly 77 million unique TCR beta chains, around 10 million of which were shared by at least two donors. Raw reads were error-corrected and collapsed into unique sequences with a nearest-neighbor algorithm that merged closely related sequences to remove PCR and sequencing errors. Alignment of CDR3 sequences to IMGT reference sequences was used to assign V, D and J gene segments. For a sequence to be retained, at least a six-nucleotide match to both a V gene segment and a J gene segment was required. A rearrangement counted as productive if the CDR3 had no stop codons and remained in frame with V and J, and every other rearrangement counted as non-productive. CDR3 was defined according to IMGT convention as the region running from the second conserved V-encoded cysteine to the conserved J-encoded phenylalanine. The earlier analysis of about 610 of the donors excluded sequences that lacked an unambiguous match to a single V gene segment. An earlier analysis of over 450 of the donors classified V segments as functional when productive rearrangements were above 56.7% and as segregating when the standard deviation between donors was above 5%. A statistical classification framework was built to diagnose cytomegalovirus status from the catalog of TCR beta chain sequences. A later analysis assigned V and J genes by comparing TCR nucleotide sequences with IMGT/GENE-DB human TR gene sequences. The TCRdist pipeline was used in a later analysis to assign CDR3 sequences and most-parsimonious VDJ recombination scenarios. In a later analysis, every TCR beta chain was defined by the combination of its CDR3 amino acid sequence and its V-gene family, and reads without a unique V-gene family were dropped. As a way to deal with suspected cross-contamination and a sequencing artifact, a later analysis dropped 450 to 600 nucleotide sequences that were highly shared and had low generation probability. For each public chain, a later analysis derived a clonal expansion index from normalized ranks of inferred template counts within each repertoire. Generation probabilities in a later analysis came from a VDJ recombination model fitted to out-of-frame rearrangements, and those results were checked against IGoR. In a later analysis, TCR-TCR, TCR-HLA and TCR-CMV co-occurrence was scored with hypergeometric tests, and a repertoire-size bias correction was applied to TCR pairs. False discovery rates were estimated in a later analysis by permuting HLA or CMV assignments 20 times. A later analysis grouped co-occurring TCRs with DBSCAN, adding TCRdist sequence similarity when clustering within HLA-allele-positive subsets. Co-occurrence clustering excluded repertoires with fewer than 30,000 or more than 120,000 public chains, plus five with anomalous nucleotide sharing. TCRdb carries this immuneACCESS record with in-frame sequences only. Its versions omit some clonotypes, under half of them owing to an unresolved V gene in the studies checked, with the rest unexplained. Clone size and V and J calls were adopted from that table, with D and trimming inferred from the DNA. The sample table contains 120,000 or so clones; only one count was recorded for over 70% of them. More than 3% of the sample goes to the ten largest clones.

This sample stems from a study of cytomegalovirus exposure and HLA in healthy donors (dated by TCRdb to between 2016 and 2019). Regarding the research as a whole: An earlier analysis of approximately 590 of the donors reported 250 to 350 Gb of sequence data and some 120 million unique TCR beta sequences from around 200 million T cells. A separate validation cohort of roughly 110 different subjects was used in addition to the 666-subject first cohort. An early release that covered fewer than 800 HLA-typed donors contained 300 to 350 gigabases of sequencing data and around 80 million unique TCR sequences. On average, roughly 250,000 unique TCR beta nucleotide sequences were sequenced per donor among 398 genotyped donors of the cohort, with approximately 18% of those sequences being non-productive. Of the 398 genotyped donors, 65% to 90% were placed in the genetic ancestry cluster associated with self-reported Caucasian donors. A later analysis re-examined previously published TCR beta repertoires from roughly 720 donors and added high-resolution HLA genotyping to investigate patterns of TCR occurrence. High-throughput TCR immunosequencing, statistical association of individual TCRs with disease status, and machine learning were combined to predict cytomegalovirus infection status. Typing coverage differed by locus: A, B, C, DRB1 and DQB1 were typed in roughly 629-640 donors, DQA1 in 500 to 550, DPA1 in some 610, and DPB1 in approximately 450. Every repertoire in the discovery cohort had been generated on one and the same sequencing platform. The aim of the study was to test whether cataloging public T cell receptors could identify signatures of past pathogen exposure. In an earlier analysis of 500 to 650 of the donors, high-throughput TCR beta sequencing was used to judge whether each TCR beta V gene segment behaved as functional or pseudogenic. Class I and class II HLA loci were covered by the typing at four-digit resolution. A later genetic analysis took genome-wide SNP genotypes for about 55% of the roughly 700 donors and used that subset as a discovery cohort. Donor age, sex, ethnicity and CMV serostatus were collected together with the repertoire data. A handful of DR-DQ haplotypes were handled as single units for association and clustering because linkage in the cohort was strong. In the later analysis, no new phenotypic data were used to find candidate immune exposures; instead, reliance was placed on TCR beta sequences and their occurrence across donors. The study profiled the T cell repertoires of more than 500 subjects by immunosequencing and related them to cytomegalovirus serostatus. The full study reports these points: A further reported finding was that TCR beta sequences accurately predicted the HLA-A and HLA-B alleles for most subjects in the first cohort. In vitro tests confirmed that three of the cytomegalovirus-associated TCR beta chains recognize cytomegalovirus antigens. The sequencing pipeline was judged likely to have produced a cluster of highly shared sequence variants as a technical artifact. Because the 87-base-pair reads could not distinguish some IMGT-functional V segments, including TRBV6-2 and TRBV6-3, those segments were excluded. Because HLA typing was missing for some donors at each locus, association tests included only the typed subset. In the study, 150 to 200 TCR beta chains were listed as associated with cytomegalovirus. An earlier analysis of around 500 of the donors showed that most TCR beta V segments appeared in productive rearrangements either about 87% or about 30% of the time, which broadly matched IMGT annotations. Specific HLA alleles were associated with 16,951 TCR beta sequences at a false discovery rate of 0.05 in a later analysis. CMV serostatus was the only immune exposure information available for the cohort. Fewer than 20 rarely observed V segments, including chromosome 9 orphons, were excluded from the earlier analysis of a few hundred of the donors because counts were too low. Several of the top co-occurrence clusters appeared to be linked to parvovirus B19, influenza, CMV and Epstein-Barr virus, according to a later analysis. Only TCR beta chains were sequenced in this cohort, and the absence of alpha or paired-chain data limited detectable features. A later genetic analysis associated a missense DCLRE1C variant with V-gene and J-gene trimming of TCR beta chains, and an independent cohort replicated the association. A later analysis found that most CMV-associated TCR beta chains appeared HLA-restricted, with HLA associations seemingly driven largely by CMV exposure. Cytomegalovirus status was reported to be diagnosed by the classifier with high specificity and sensitivity in both the original and validation cohorts. Correlated functional status among segregating V segments might be attributable to linkage disequilibrium, but an unknown experimental factor could not be ruled out. In a later analysis, HLA-associated TCR beta chains showed more clonal expansion and lower generation probabilities than non-associated chains that were equally common. Assigning TCR associations to individual alleles was difficult when HLA alleles, especially DR and DQ, strongly co-occurred. A later genetic analysis reported fewer N-insertions in productive TCRs among donors in an Asian-associated ancestry cluster than the roughly 700-donor mean. While some public TCRs were present in many individuals, most TCR sequences turned up only very rarely across donors. It was suggested by the authors that the approach could potentially be generalized to other disease states and immunological phenotypes. In a later analysis, the rate of TCR association differed among HLA loci, with DRB1 alleles having the most associated TCRs and HLA-C alleles having the fewest. Roughly uniform sequencing depth across donors was assumed in presence/absence analyses, although this assumption may not hold.

The cohort was made up of around 720 healthy bone marrow donors. All cohort members were sampled while nominally healthy, although unrecorded immune exposures were likely present. The donor was CMV seropositive and was included in the group of almost 300 seropositive cohort members. Every donor gave a peripheral blood sample, and the peripheral blood mononuclear cells from that sample were used for TCR beta sequencing. Genomic DNA extraction from the blood cell samples was performed with the Qiagen DNeasy Blood Extraction Kit. V and J are trimmed by 4 bases and 2 bases, and the gene matches miss 7 bases of the junction. CDR1 is given as LGHNA and CDR2 as YSLEER, both from the germline V gene. From cysteine to phenylalanine, the CDR3 is 15 amino acids long. Only the CDR3 DNA is retained, 45 bases long and in frame from the first base.

The sequence is built from TRBV4-3 and TRBJ2-7; 8 of the junction bases match TRBD2. This TCR was sampled from a man aged 18 to 29 in good health and CMV-seropositive. The sequenced sample was PBMCs. CDR3 region: CASSRIAGPTYEQYF. The nucleotide sequence is TGCGCCAGCAGCCGCATAGCGGGACCAACCTACGAGCAGTACTTC.